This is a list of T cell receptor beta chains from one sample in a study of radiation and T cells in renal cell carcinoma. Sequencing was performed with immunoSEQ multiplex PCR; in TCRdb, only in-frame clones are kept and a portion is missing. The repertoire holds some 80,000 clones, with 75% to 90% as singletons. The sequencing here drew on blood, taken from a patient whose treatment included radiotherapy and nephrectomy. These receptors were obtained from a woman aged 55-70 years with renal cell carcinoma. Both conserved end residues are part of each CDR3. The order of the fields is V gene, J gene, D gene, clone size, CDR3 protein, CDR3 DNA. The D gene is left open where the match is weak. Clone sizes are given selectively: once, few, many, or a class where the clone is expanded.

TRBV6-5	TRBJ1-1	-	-	CASSYSGIGAEAFF	TGTGCCAGCAGTTACTCGGGTATAGGGGCTGAAGCTTTCTTT
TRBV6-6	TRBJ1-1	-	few	CASSSPWGNTEAFF	TGTGCCAGCAGTTCCCCATGGGGCAACACTGAAGCTTTCTTT
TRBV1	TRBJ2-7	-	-	CTSSQDGRVVGTSGRSSKDEQYF	TGCACCAGCAGCCAAGATGGCCGTGTAGTTGGGACTAGCGGGAGGTCATCTAAGGACGAGCAGTACTTC
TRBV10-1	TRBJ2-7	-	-	CASSEPYRRNSYEQYF	TGCGCCAGCAGTGAGCCGTACCGGCGGAACTCCTACGAGCAGTACTTC
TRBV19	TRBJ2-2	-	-	CASSILGGPDTGELFF	TGTGCCAGTAGTATCCTCGGAGGGCCCGACACCGGGGAGCTGTTTTTT
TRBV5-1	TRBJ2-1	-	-	CASSFTGANEQFF	TGCGCCAGCAGCTTTACGGGGGCCAATGAGCAGTTCTTC
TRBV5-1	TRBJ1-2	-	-	CASSPTSSLGYGYTF	TGCGCCAGCAGCCCGACGAGCAGCTTAGGGTATGGCTACACCTTC
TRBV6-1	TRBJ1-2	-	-	CASSLEGVSGYTF	TGTGCCAGCAGTTTAGAAGGGGTGTCTGGCTACACCTTC
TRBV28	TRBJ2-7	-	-	CASRKPDSYEQYF	TGTGCCAGCAGGAAGCCGGACTCCTACGAGCAGTACTTC
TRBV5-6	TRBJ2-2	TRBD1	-	CASSLRNRGLYTGELFF	TGTGCCAGCAGCTTGAGAAACAGGGGCCTATACACCGGGGAGCTGTTTTTT
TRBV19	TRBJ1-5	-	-	CAGSIPGPLQPQHF	TGTGCCGGTAGTATCCCAGGGCCCCTTCAGCCCCAGCATTTT
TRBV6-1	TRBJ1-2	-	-	CASTGVYGYTF	TGTGCCAGCACTGGAGTCTATGGCTACACCTTC
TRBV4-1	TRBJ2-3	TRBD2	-	CASSLSGSGADTQYF	TGCGCCAGCAGCCTTAGCGGGAGCGGAGCAGATACGCAGTATTTT
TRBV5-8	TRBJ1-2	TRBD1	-	CASSPFRGQGISSYGYTF	TGTGCCAGCAGCCCCTTCCGGGGACAGGGGATCTCTAGCTATGGCTACACCTTC
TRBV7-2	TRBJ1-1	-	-	CASSLGPPRTEAFF	TGTGCCAGCAGCTTGGGACCCCCGCGAACTGAAGCTTTCTTT
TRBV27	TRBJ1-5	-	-	CASSPLRTVGNQPQHF	TGTGCCAGCAGTCCCCTCCGGACAGTTGGCAATCAGCCCCAGCATTTT
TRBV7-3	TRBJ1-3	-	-	CASSLTGGGNTIYF	TGTGCCAGCAGCTTAACAGGAGGGGGAAACACCATATATTTT
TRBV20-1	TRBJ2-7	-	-	CSARVRYEQYF	TGCAGTGCTAGAGTTCGATACGAGCAGTACTTC
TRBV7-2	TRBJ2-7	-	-	CASSLGGQSSYEQYF	TGTGCCAGCAGCTTAGGTGGACAAAGCTCCTACGAGCAGTACTTC
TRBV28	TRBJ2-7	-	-	CASSLNEGSYEQYF	TGTGCCAGCAGTTTAAATGAGGGTTCCTACGAGCAGTACTTC
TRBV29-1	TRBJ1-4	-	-	CSAGGAKGEKLFF	TGCAGCGCCGGGGGGGCTAAGGGTGAAAAACTGTTTTTT
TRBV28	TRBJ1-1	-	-	CASSLWGSGTYFLMNTEAFF	TGTGCCAGCAGTTTATGGGGATCGGGGACATACTTCCTCATGAACACTGAAGCTTTCTTT
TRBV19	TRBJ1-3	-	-	CASTDTGYGRNTIYF	TGTGCCAGTACAGATACAGGGTACGGAAGAAACACCATATATTTT